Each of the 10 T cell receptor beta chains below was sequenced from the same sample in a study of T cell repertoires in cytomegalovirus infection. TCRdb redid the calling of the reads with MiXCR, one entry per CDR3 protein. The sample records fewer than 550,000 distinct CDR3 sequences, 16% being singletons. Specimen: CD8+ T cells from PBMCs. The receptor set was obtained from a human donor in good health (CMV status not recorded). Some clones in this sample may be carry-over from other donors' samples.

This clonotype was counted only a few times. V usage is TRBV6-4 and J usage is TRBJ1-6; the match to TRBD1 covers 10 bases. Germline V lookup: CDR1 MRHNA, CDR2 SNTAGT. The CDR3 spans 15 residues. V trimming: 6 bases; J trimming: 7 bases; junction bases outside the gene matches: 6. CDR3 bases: TGTGCCAGCAGGATTAGGACAGGGGGAAATTCACCCCTCCACTTT. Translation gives CASRIRTGGNSPLHF.

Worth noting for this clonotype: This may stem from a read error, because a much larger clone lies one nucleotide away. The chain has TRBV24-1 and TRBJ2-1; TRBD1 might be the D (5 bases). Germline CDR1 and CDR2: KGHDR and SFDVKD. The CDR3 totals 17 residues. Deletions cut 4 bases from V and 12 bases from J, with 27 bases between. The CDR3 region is CATSDPDSDGARTVQFF. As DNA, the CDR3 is TGTGCCACCAGTGACCCAGACTCTGATGGGGCTCGTACTGTGCAGTTCTTC.

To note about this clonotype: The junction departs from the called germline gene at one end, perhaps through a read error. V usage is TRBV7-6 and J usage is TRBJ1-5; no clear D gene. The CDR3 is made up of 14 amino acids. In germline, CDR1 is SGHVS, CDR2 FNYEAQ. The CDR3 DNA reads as TGTGCAAGCAGTCCCGGACGGAAACATCAGCCCCAGCATTTT. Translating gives CASSPGRKHQPQHF.

CDR3 loop: CASSSAGVYSNQPQHF. The CDR3 nucleotides read TGTGCCAGTAGTTCGGCAGGGGTTTATAGCAATCAGCCCCAGCATTTT. The chain employs TRBV19 and TRBJ1-5; possibly TRBD1 for D (6 bases). CDR3 length: 16 amino acids. Deletions cut 5 bases from V and 0 bases from J, with 14 bases between. Germline assignment: CDR1 LNHDA and CDR2 SQIVND (reference sequence).

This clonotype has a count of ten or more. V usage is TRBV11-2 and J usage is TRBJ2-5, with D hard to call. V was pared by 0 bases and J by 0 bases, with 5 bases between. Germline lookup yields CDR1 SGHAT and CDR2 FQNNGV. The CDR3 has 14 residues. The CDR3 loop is CASSLEANQETQYF. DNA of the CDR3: TGTGCCAGCAGCTTAGAGGCTAACCAAGAGACCCAGTACTTC.

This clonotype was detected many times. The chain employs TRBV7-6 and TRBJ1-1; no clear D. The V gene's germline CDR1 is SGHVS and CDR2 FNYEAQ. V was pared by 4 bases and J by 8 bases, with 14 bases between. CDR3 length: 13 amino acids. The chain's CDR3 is CASSSRIGREAFF. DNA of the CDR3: TGTGCCAGCAGCTCTAGGATCGGAAGAGAAGCTTTCTTT.

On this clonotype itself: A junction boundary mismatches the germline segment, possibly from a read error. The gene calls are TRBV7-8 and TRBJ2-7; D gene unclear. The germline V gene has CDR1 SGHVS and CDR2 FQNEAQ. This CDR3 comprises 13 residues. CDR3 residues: CASSLARGYAQYF. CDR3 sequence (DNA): TGTGCCAGCAGCTTAGCTCGAGGTTACGCGCAGTACTTC.

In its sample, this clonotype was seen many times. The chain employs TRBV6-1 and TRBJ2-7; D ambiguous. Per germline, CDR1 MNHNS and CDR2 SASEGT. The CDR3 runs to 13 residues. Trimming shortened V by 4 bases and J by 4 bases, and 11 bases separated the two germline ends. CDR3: CASSVNLSYEQYF. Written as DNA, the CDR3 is TGTGCCAGCAGTGTTAATTTGTCGTACGAGCAGTACTTC.

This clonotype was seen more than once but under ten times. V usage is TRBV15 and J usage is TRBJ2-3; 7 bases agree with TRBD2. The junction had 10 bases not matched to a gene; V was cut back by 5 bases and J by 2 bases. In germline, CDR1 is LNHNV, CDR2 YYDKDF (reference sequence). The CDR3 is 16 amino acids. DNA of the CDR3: TGTGCCACCAGCTCCCTGGGGGAGGGCATCACAGATACGCAGTATTTT. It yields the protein CATSSLGEGITDTQYF. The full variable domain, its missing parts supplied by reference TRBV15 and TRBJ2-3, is DAMVIQNPRYQVTQFGKPVTLSCSQTLNHNVMYWYQQKSSQAPKLLFHYYDKDFNNEADTPDNFQSRRPNTSFCFLDIRSPGLGDTAMYLCATSSLGEGITDTQYFGPGTRLTVL.

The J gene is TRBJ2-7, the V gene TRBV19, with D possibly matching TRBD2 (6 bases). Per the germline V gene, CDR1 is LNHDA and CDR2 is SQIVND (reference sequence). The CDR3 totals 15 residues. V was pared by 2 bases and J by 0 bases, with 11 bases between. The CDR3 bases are TGTGCCAGTAGTATATGGGTCGGGAGCTCCTACGAGCAGTACTTC. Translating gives CASSIWVGSSYEQYF.